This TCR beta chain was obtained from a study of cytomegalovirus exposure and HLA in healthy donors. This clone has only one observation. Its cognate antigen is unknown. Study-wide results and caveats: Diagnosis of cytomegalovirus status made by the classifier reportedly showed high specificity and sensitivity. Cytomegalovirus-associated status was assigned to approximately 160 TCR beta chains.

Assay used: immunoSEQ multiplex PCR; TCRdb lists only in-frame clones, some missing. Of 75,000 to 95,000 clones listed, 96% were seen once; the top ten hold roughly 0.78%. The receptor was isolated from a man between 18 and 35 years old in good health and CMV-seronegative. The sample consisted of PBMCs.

The CDR3 spells CASSWGVVTEAFF. CDR3 DNA: TGTGCCAGCAGCTGGGGAGTGGTCACTGAAGCTTTCTTT. The rearrangement joins TRBV5-4 to TRBJ1-1; no clear D. With 3 bases removed from V and 4 bases from J, the gap between germline ends came to 10 bases. This CDR3 region has 13 residues. Germline V CDR1 and CDR2: SGHNT, YYREEE (reference sequence).